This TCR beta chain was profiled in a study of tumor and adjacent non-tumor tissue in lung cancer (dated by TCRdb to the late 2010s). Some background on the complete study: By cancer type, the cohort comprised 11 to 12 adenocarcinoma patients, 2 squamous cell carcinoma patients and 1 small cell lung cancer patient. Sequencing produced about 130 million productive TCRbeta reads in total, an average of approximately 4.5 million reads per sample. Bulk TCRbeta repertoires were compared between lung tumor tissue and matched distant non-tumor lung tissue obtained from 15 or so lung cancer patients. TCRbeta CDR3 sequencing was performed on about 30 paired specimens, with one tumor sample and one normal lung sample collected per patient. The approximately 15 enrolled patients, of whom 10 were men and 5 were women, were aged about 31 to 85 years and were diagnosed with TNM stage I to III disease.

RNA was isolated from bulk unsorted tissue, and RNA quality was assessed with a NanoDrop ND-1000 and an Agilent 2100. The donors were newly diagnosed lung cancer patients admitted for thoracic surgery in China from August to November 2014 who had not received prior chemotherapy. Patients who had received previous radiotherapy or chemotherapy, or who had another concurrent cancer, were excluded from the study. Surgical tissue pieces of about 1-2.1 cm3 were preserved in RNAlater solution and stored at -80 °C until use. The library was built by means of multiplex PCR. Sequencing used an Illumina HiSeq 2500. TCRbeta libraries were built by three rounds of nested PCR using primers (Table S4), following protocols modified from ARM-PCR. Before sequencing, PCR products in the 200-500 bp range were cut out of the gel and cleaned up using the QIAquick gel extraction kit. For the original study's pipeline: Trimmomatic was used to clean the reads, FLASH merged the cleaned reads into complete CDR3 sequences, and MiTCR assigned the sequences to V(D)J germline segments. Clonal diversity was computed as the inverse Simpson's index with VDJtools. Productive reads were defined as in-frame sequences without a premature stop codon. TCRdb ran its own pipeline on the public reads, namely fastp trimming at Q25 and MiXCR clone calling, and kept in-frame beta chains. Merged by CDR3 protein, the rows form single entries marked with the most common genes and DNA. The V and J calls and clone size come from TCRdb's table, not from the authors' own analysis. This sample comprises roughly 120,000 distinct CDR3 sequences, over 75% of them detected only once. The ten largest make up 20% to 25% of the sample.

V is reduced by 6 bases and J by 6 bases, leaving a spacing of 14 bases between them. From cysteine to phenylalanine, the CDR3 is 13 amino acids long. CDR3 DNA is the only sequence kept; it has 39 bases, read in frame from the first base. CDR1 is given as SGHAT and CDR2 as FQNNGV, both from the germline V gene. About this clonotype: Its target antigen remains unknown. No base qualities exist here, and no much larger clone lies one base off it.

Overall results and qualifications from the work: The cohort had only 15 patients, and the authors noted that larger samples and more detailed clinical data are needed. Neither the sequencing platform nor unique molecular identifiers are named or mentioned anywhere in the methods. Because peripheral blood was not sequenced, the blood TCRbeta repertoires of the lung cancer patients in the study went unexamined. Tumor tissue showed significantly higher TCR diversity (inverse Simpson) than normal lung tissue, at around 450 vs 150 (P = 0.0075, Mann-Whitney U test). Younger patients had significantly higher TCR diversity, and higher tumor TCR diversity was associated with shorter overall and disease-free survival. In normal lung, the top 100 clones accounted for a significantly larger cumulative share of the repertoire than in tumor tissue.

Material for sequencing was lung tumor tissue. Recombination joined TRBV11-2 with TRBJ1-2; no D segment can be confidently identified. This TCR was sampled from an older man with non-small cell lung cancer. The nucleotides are TGTGCCAGCAGAGGTAACGGTCCGGATGGCTACACCTTC. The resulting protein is CASRGNGPDGYTF.